What follows is one T cell receptor (beta chain) and its context. Its antigen is not known. These data belong to a study of T-cell memory formation after mild COVID-19. Study-level findings and limits: Contracting clones from day 15 to 85 had balanced CD4/CD8; later expanders favoured CD4+.

V was pared by 2 bases and J by 0 bases, with 5 bases between. The germline V gene has CDR1 SGHDT and CDR2 YYEEEE. This CDR3 is built from 14 residues. TCRdb recomputed calls from the 5' RACE reads with MiXCR, one row per CDR3 protein. The profile shows under 600,000 distinct CDR3 sequences, less than 25% of them singletons. The sample comprised PBMCs or a T cell subset sorted from them (not recorded which). J is TRBJ1-4 and V is TRBV5-6; D uncertain. This clonotype was sampled from an adult woman who had mild COVID-19 (a few samples of this study predate the infection). Cell type and time point are not known. The CDR3 sequence: CASSFSATNEKLFF. In nucleotides, the CDR3 is TGTGCCAGCAGCTTTTCCGCAACTAATGAAAAACTGTTTTTT.